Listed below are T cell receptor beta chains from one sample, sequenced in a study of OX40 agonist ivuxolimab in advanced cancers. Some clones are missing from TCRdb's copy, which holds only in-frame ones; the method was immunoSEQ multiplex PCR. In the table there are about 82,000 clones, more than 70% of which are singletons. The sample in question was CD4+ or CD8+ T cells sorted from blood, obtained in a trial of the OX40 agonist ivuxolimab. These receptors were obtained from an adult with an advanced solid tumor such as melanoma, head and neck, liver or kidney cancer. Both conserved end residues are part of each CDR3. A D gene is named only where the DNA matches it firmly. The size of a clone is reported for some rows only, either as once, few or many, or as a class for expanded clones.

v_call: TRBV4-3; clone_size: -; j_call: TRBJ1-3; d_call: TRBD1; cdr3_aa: CASSQDAGGGGNTIYF; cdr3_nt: TGCGCCAGCAGCCAAGACGCAGGGGGGGGTGGAAACACCATATATTTT
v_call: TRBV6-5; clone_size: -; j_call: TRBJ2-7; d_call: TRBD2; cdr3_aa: CASSYSSSGGRYEQYF; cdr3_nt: TGTGCCAGCAGTTACTCGTCCAGCGGGGGGAGGTACGAGCAGTACTTC
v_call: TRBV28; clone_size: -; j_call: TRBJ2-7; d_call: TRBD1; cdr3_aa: CASRLPGQLSYEQYF; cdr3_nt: TGTGCCAGCAGGTTACCGGGACAGTTATCCTACGAGCAGTACTTC
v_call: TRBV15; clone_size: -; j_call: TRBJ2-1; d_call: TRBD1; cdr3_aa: CATSGQAYYNEQFF; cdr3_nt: TGTGCCACCAGTGGACAGGCCTATTACAATGAGCAGTTCTTC
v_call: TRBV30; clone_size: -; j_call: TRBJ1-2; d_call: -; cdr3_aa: CAWSVGDGYTF; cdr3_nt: TGTGCCTGGAGTGTCGGGGACGGCTACACCTTC
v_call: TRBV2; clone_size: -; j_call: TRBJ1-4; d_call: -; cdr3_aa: CASSDRGTPGEKLFF; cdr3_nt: TGTGCCAGCAGTGACCGGGGAACGCCGGGGGAAAAACTGTTTTTT
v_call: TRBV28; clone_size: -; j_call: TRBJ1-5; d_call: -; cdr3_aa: CASSTTLPVPHF; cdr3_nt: TGTGCCAGCAGCACTACCCTGCCCGTGCCGCATTTT
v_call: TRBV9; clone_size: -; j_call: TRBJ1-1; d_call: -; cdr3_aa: CASSGRVGTEAFF; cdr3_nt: TGTGCCTCCTCTGGGAGGGTAGGGACTGAAGCTTTCTTT
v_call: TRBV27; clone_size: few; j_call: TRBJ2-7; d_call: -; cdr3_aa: CASSLLGCLF; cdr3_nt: TGTGCCAGCAGTTTATTGGGCTGTCTCTTC
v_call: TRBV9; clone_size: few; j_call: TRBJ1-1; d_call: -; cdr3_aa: CASSVREGAEAFF; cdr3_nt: TGTGCCAGCAGCGTAAGAGAGGGAGCTGAAGCTTTCTTT
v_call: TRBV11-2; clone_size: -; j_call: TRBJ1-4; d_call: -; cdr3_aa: CASSPHPTPRNEKLFF; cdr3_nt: TGTGCCAGCAGCCCCCATCCGACACCCCGTAATGAAAAACTGTTTTTT
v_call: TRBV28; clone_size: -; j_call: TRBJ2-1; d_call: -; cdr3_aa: CASSFGFTYNEQFF; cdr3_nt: TGTGCCAGCAGTTTCGGGTTTACCTACAATGAGCAGTTCTTC
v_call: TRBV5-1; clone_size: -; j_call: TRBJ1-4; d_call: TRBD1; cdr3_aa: CASSLGGTGTGYEKLFF; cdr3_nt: TGCGCCAGCAGCTTGGGGGGAACCGGGACAGGGTATGAAAAACTGTTTTTT
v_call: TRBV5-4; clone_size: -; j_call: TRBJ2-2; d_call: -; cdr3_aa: CASSLASRVFSGELFF; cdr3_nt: TGTGCCAGCAGCTTGGCGTCTAGGGTCTTCTCAGGGGAGCTGTTTTTT
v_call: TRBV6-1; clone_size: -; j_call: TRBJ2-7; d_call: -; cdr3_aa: CASSQAFYEQYF; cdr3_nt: TGTGCCAGCAGTCAAGCCTTCTACGAGCAGTACTTC
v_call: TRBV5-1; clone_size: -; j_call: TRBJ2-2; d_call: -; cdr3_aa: CASSLEGVAGELFF; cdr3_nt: TGCGCCAGCAGCTTGGAAGGGGTGGCCGGGGAGCTGTTTTTT
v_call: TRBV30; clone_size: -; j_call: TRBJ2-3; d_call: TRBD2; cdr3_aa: CAWSKLAGGTSTDTQYF; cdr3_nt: TGTGCCTGGAGTAAACTAGCGGGGGGTACAAGCACAGATACGCAGTATTTT
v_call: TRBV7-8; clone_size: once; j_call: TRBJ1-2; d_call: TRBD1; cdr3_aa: CASTPDRGNYGYTF; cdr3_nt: TGTGCCAGCACCCCGGACAGGGGGAACTATGGCTACACCTTC
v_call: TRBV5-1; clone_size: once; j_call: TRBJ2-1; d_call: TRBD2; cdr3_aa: CASSFVLAGASNEQFF; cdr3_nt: TGCGCCAGCAGCTTTGTGCTAGCGGGGGCAAGCAATGAGCAGTTCTTC
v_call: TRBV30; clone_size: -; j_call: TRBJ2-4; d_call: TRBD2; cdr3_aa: CAWRTSGGKNIQYF; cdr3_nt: TGTGCCTGGAGGACTAGCGGGGGGAAAAACATTCAGTACTTC
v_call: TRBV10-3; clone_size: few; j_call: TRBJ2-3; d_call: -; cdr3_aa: CAISLSGASSTDTQYF; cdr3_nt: TGTGCCATCAGTTTATCCGGGGCCAGTAGCACAGATACGCAGTATTTT
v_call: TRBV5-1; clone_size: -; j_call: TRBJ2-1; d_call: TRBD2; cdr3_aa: CASTPGGGSYNEQFF; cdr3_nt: TGCGCCAGCACTCCGGGCGGGGGTTCCTACAATGAGCAGTTCTTC
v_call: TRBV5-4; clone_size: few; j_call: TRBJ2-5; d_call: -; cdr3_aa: CASSLKTERETQYF; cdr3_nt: TGTGCCAGCAGCTTGAAGACAGAACGGGAGACCCAGTACTTC
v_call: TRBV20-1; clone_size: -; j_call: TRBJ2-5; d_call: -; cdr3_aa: CSARWQETQYF; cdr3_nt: TGCAGTGCTAGGTGGCAAGAGACCCAGTACTTC
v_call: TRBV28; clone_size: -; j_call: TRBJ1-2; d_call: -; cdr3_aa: CASSLLQGPTYGYTF; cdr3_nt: TGTGCCAGCAGTTTGTTGCAGGGGCCCACCTATGGCTACACCTTC
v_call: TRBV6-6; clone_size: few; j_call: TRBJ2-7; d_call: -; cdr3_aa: CASSYSQGRYEQYF; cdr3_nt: TGTGCCAGCAGTTACTCTCAGGGAAGGTACGAGCAGTACTTC
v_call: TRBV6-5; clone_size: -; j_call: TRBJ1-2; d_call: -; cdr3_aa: CASSNSQGGYTF; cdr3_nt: TGTGCCAGCAGTAACAGCCAGGGGGGCTACACCTTC
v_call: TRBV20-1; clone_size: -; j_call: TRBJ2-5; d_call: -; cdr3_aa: CSASWETQYF; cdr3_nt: TGCAGTGCTAGCTGGGAGACCCAGTACTTC
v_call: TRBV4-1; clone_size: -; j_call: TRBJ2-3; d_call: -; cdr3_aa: CASSQQGTDTQYF; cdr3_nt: TGCGCCAGCAGCCAGCAGGGCACAGATACGCAGTATTTT
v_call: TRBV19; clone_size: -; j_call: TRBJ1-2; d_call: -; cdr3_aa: CASTGAGYGYTF; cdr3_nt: TGTGCCAGTACGGGGGCTGGCTATGGCTACACCTTC
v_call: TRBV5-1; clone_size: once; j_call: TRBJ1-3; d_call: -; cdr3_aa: CASSSTSGRGNTIYF; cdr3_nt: TGCGCCAGCAGCTCTACCTCGGGACGTGGAAACACCATATATTTT
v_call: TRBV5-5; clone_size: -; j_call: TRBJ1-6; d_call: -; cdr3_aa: CASSFESGRDNSPLHF; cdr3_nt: TGTGCCAGCAGCTTTGAATCAGGGAGAGACAATTCACCCCTCCACTTT
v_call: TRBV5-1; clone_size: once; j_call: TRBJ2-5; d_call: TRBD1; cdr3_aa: CASSGGTGGYQETQYF; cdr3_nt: TGCGCCAGCAGCGGGGGGACAGGGGGATATCAAGAGACCCAGTACTTC
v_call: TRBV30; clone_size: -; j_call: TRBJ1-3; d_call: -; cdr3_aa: CAWSAGQHSGNTIYF; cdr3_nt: TGTGCCTGGAGCGCTGGACAGCACTCTGGAAACACCATATATTTT
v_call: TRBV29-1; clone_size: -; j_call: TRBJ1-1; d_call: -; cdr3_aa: CSVGRQANTEAFF; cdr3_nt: TGCAGCGTGGGGAGACAGGCGAACACTGAAGCTTTCTTT
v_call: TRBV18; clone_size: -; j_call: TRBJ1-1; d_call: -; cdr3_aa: CASSPLTGHAAGEAFF; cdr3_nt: TGTGCCAGCTCACCATTAACGGGACACGCCGCCGGTGAAGCTTTCTTT
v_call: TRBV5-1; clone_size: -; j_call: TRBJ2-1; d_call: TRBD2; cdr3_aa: CASTVRGPGGEQFF; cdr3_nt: TGCGCCAGCACCGTCCGGGGTCCGGGAGGCGAGCAGTTCTTC
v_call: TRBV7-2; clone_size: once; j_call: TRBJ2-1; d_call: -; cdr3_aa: CASSFRGVSYNEQFF; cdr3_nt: TGTGCCAGCAGCTTCAGGGGTGTCTCCTACAATGAGCAGTTCTTC
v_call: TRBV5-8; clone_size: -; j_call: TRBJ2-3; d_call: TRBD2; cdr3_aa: CASSLYLAGTDTQYF; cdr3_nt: TGTGCCAGCAGCTTGTATCTAGCGGGAACAGATACGCAGTATTTT
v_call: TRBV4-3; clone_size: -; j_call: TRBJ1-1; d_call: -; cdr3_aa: CASSQDYRNTEAFF; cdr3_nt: TGCGCCAGCAGCCAAGACTACAGGAACACTGAAGCTTTCTTT